A selection of T cell receptor beta chains follows, all from one sample in a study of T-cell reconstitution after alpha-beta-depleted transplantation in children. TCRdb redid the calling of the PCR reads with MiXCR, one entry per CDR3 protein. The sample lists approximately 800,000 distinct CDR3 sequences; less than 20% were seen once. Sample: PBMCs, mostly from graft donor cells, taken 360 days after TCRalphabeta/CD19-depleted stem cell transplant. All receptors come from a male patient younger than 18 who had a stem cell transplant for acute lymphoblastic leukemia, so the T cells may come from the graft donor. CDR3s include the opening cysteine and the closing phenylalanine or tryptophan. A D gene is named only where the DNA matches it firmly. Rows give clone size only sometimes, using once, few, many, or a class for an expanded clone.

few	NA	TRBV4-1	TRBJ2-5	TGCGCCAGCAGCCAGGTCGTGGGAGGTTCAAGAGAGACCCAGTACTTC	CASSQVVGGSRETQYF
NA	TRBD1	TRBV5-1	TRBJ2-1	TGCGCCAGCAGCCCTGGGACAGGCTGGTCTAGGCAGGGGTTCTTC	CASSPGTGWSRQGFF
many	TRBD2	TRBV24-1	TRBJ2-1	TGTGCCACCAGCCCCACTTTGGGCGGGGGCTACAATGAGCAGTTCTTC	CATSPTLGGGYNEQFF
NA	TRBD1	TRBV7-9	TRBJ2-7	TGTGCCAGCAGCCGTCGATCCACAGGGGGCAGTCCCTACGAGCAGTACTTC	CASSRRSTGGSPYEQYF
NA	NA	TRBV18	TRBJ2-5	TGTGCCAGCTCACCTACCAAGTTGGCAGGGCGAGAGACCCAGTACTTC	CASSPTKLAGRETQYF
NA	TRBD1	TRBV7-3	TRBJ2-6	TGTGCCAGCAGCTTAACGTTTTTCCGGACAGGGATCCTCTCTGGGGCCAACGTCCTGACTTTC	CASSLTFFRTGILSGANVLTF
NA	TRBD1	TRBV9	TRBJ2-3	TGTGCCAGCAGCGTACTCGGACAGGGGGTAGATACGCAGTATTTT	CASSVLGQGVDTQYF
NA	NA	TRBV10-3	TRBJ2-7	TGTGCCATCATGGCCGATTTTAGCTCCCTTCAGTACTTC	CAIMADFSSLQYF
NA	NA	TRBV5-1	TRBJ2-3	TGCGCCAGCAGCCCCTACCACTCGAGTAGCATGGCGCTGAGCACAGATACGCAGTATTTT	CASSPYHSSSMALSTDTQYF
many	TRBD2	TRBV5-1	TRBJ2-3	TGCGCCAGCAGCTTGAACCCGGGAGGGGGAGGAGATACGCAGTATTTT	CASSLNPGGGGDTQYF
many	TRBD1	TRBV9	TRBJ2-7	TGTGCCAGCAACTTTACCGGGACAGGGCCTTCCTACGAGCAGTACTTC	CASNFTGTGPSYEQYF
NA	TRBD1	TRBV12-3/TRBV12-4	TRBJ1-4	TGTGCCAGCCGTGAGGGTGGACAGGGGAATGAAAAACTGTTTTTT	CASREGGQGNEKLFF
NA	NA	TRBV21-1	TRBJ2-7	TGTGCCAGCAGGGAACAGGGGGCCCTGACCTACGAGCAGTACTTC	CASREQGALTYEQYF
few	NA	TRBV29-1	TRBJ2-2	TGCAGCTTCTTGGGTGGCGGGGAGCTGTTTTTT	CSFLGGGELFF
few	NA	TRBV29-1	TRBJ2-1	TGCAGCGTTGCAGGGTTCCCTACGAGTGCCTACAATGAGCAGTTCTTC	CSVAGFPTSAYNEQFF
few	TRBD2	TRBV5-1	TRBJ2-5	TGCGCCAGCAGCTTTAGCGGGACTAAAGAGACCCAGTACTTC	CASSFSGTKETQYF
NA	TRBD2	TRBV20-1	TRBJ2-1	TGCAGTGCTAGAGATCCCCGGACTAGCGGGATAAATGAGCAGTTCTTC	CSARDPRTSGINEQFF
few	TRBD2	TRBV5-5	TRBJ2-1	TGTGCCAGCAGCGACCCGGGACTAGCGGGAATCGATGAGCAGTTCTTC	CASSDPGLAGIDEQFF
NA	TRBD2	TRBV7-3	TRBJ2-5	TGTGCCAGCAGCTCTACCGGGACTAGCGGGAGAGGGACCCAGTACTTC	CASSSTGTSGRGTQYF
few	TRBD1	TRBV2	TRBJ1-5	TGTGCCAGCAAGGGACAGGGTCGAGATAGCAATCAGCCCCAGCATTTT	CASKGQGRDSNQPQHF
few	NA	TRBV4-1	TRBJ2-7	TGCGCCAGCAGCCCATGGGAGGTCTCCCTTTCCTACGAGCAGTACTTC	CASSPWEVSLSYEQYF
once	NA	TRBV2	TRBJ2-3	TGTGCCAGCAGTGTCCTAAGCGGGAGCACAGATACGCAGTATTTT	CASSVLSGSTDTQYF
NA	NA	TRBV10-3	TRBJ2-2	TGTGCCATCAGTGAAGGGACATCGAACACCGGGGAGCTGTTTTTT	CAISEGTSNTGELFF
NA	NA	TRBV20-1	TRBJ2-7	TGCAGTGCTAGATACAGGGCAAACTACGAGCAGTACTTC	CSARYRANYEQYF
NA	NA	TRBV15	TRBJ1-5	TGTGCCACCAGCAGAGATAGGTCGGGCAATCAGCCCCAGCATTTT	CATSRDRSGNQPQHF
many	TRBD2	TRBV20-1	TRBJ2-7	TGCAGTGCTTCCCAACCGGCGGGAGGGGCGCAGCAGTACTTC	CSASQPAGGAQQYF
NA	NA	TRBV29-1	TRBJ2-1	TGCAGCGTTACCGGGACCAGCAATCTCAATGAGCAGTTCTTC	CSVTGTSNLNEQFF
few	NA	TRBV5-1	TRBJ2-7	TGCGCCAGCAGCTTGGTATACGAGAAGCAGGAGCAGTACTTC	CASSLVYEKQEQYF
many	TRBD2	TRBV20-1	TRBJ2-7	TGCAGCGTAGCGGGAGGTATCTACGAGCAGTACTTC	CSVAGGIYEQYF
NA	NA	TRBV29-1	TRBJ2-7	TGCAGCGCCGGGACACCAGGCTACGAGCAGTACTTC	CSAGTPGYEQYF
NA	NA	TRBV13	TRBJ1-1	TGTGCCAGCAGCTTAGAGAACAGGAACACTGAAGCTTTCTTT	CASSLENRNTEAFF
NA	TRBD2	TRBV5-1	TRBJ2-3	TGCGCCAGCAGCTTGGTGCCCCTAGCGGGAATACGGTCCGCTCCAGATACGCAGTATTTT	CASSLVPLAGIRSAPDTQYF
few	NA	TRBV6-2/TRBV6-3	TRBJ2-1	TGTGCCAGCAGTTTAAACCGCGGTGAGCAGTTCTTT	CASSLNRGEQFF
few	NA	TRBV20-1	TRBJ2-2	TGCAGTGCTAGAGATCGTCGGCAGGGACCCACCGGGGAGCTGTTTTTT	CSARDRRQGPTGELFF
NA	NA	TRBV5-1	TRBJ2-5	TGCGCCAGCAGCTTCCAGCTAGCCTTATACCAAGAGACCCAGTACTTC	CASSFQLALYQETQYF
NA	TRBD2	TRBV5-1	TRBJ2-1	TGCGCCAGCAGCCATCATGGACTAGACGAGAATGAGCAGTTCTTC	CASSHHGLDENEQFF
few	NA	TRBV20-1	TRBJ2-7	TGCAGTGCTAGCGCCACTTCAGCCCTAACTTACGAGCAGTACTTC	CSASATSALTYEQYF
few	NA	TRBV11-2	TRBJ2-7	TGTGCCAGCAGCCAAGATATTTCGACAGTGGCCTACGAGCAGTACTTC	CASSQDISTVAYEQYF
few	NA	TRBV5-1	TRBJ2-1	TGCGCCAGCAGCTTGGCCCTCCTAGATCGGGACAATGAGCAGTTCTTC	CASSLALLDRDNEQFF
few	TRBD2	TRBV4-1	TRBJ2-1	TGCGCCAGCAGCCAAACAGGACTAGCGGGAGATATGGGGGAGGATGAGCAGTTCTTC	CASSQTGLAGDMGEDEQFF
many	TRBD2	TRBV20-1	TRBJ2-1	TGCAGTGCTAGGTCTCGGGGGGGTTGGGGTGAGCAGTTCTTC	CSARSRGGWGEQFF
few	NA	TRBV7-6	TRBJ2-2	TGTGCCAGCAGCTTAGCCAGCAGGGTAAATGCCGGGGAGCTGTTTTTT	CASSLASRVNAGELFF
few	NA	TRBV18	TRBJ1-1	TGTGCCAGCTCAACACAGGACAACACTGAAGCTTTCTTT	CASSTQDNTEAFF
NA	TRBD2	TRBV4-1	TRBJ2-7	TGCGCCAGCAGCCAAGGCCCAATATCTCTGCATCTAGCGGGAGTCTACGAGCAGTACTTC	CASSQGPISLHLAGVYEQYF
few	TRBD1	TRBV20-1	TRBJ1-1	TGCAGTGCTAGACCCAACCTCCGGGACAGGGGGAAAAGCACTGAAGCTTTCTTT	CSARPNLRDRGKSTEAFF
many	TRBD2	TRBV7-8	TRBJ2-1	TGTGCCAGCAGCTTAATCTCCGGGACTAGCGGGACGGATGAGCAGTTCTTC	CASSLISGTSGTDEQFF